This paragraph reports one TCR beta chain. V lost 3 bases, J lost 2 bases, and 9 bases lay in between. Germline lookup yields CDR1 MNHEY and CDR2 SMNVEV (reference sequence). The CDR3 is made up of 14 amino acids. The data derive from a study of blood T cells in healthy people across ages. It was with a sample-barcoded 5' primer and a J-beta primer mix that a second PCR of about 7 to 12 cycles was run. TCRdb re-called the 5' RACE reads through MiXCR, storing one row per CDR3 protein. The sample has about 1.6 million distinct CDR3 sequences, about 35% seen once. The study drew donors from healthy Caucasian individuals in Russia aged roughly 6 to 100.

The TCR was taken from a woman aged 25 to 45 in good health. The rearrangement joins TRBV27 to TRBJ2-3; D ambiguous. Sequencing input: blood. DNA of the CDR3: TGTGCCAGCAGTTTTGGGCAGCCCACAGATACGCAGTATTTT. As protein: CASSFGQPTDTQYF.